A selection of T cell receptor beta chains follows, all from one sample in a study of blood T cells in healthy people across ages. Each CDR3 protein gets one entry after TCRdb re-called the 5' RACE reads with MiXCR. The table shows some 1.5 million distinct CDR3 sequences, with about 28% occurring only once. The specimen was blood. The receptors stem from a woman aged 25 to 39 in good health. Each CDR3 is given with its conserved first and last residue. Fields, in order: V gene, J gene, D gene, clone size, CDR3 protein, CDR3 DNA. D genes are given only for firm matches. Where a row states a size, it is once, few, many or the class of an expanded clone; other rows omit it.

TRBV29-1	TRBJ2-1	TRBD2	-	CSGNSGGGGNEQFF	TGCAGCGGGAACAGTGGCGGGGGGGGCAATGAGCAGTTCTTC
TRBV7-8	TRBJ2-7	-	-	CASSPSQGDEQYF	TGTGCCAGCAGCCCTTCCCAGGGCGACGAGCAGTACTTC
TRBV7-6	TRBJ1-5	-	-	CASSLGAGERNQPQHF	TGTGCCAGCAGCCTAGGGGCAGGGGAGAGGAATCAGCCCCAGCATTTT
TRBV5-1	TRBJ2-7	TRBD2	many	CASSLDGGSSYEQYF	TGCGCCAGCAGCTTGGACGGGGGGAGCTCCTACGAGCAGTACTTC
TRBV5-1	TRBJ2-1	TRBD2	-	CAGSLGTSGRSYYNEQFF	TGCGCCGGCAGCCTAGGGACTAGCGGGAGGTCCTACTACAATGAGCAGTTCTTC
TRBV28	TRBJ2-7	-	few	CASSPIPAYGRAYEQYF	TGTGCCAGCAGTCCGATCCCGGCTTACGGACGGGCGTACGAGCAGTACTTC
TRBV12-3/TRBV12-4	TRBJ1-1	-	few	CASSLTAMEAFF	TGTGCCAGCAGCTTAACAGCAATGGAAGCTTTCTTT
TRBV5-6	TRBJ1-4	TRBD1	-	CASSRDRAATNEKLFF	TGTGCCAGCAGCCGCGACAGGGCTGCAACTAATGAAAAACTGTTTTTT
TRBV30	TRBJ2-1	-	few	CAWSLYSSSYNEQFF	TGTGCCTGGAGCTTGTACTCTAGCTCTTACAATGAGCAGTTCTTC
TRBV29-1	TRBJ2-1	TRBD1	few	CSAGCRGQGEQFF	TGCAGCGCCGGATGCAGGGGGCAAGGTGAGCAGTTCTTC
TRBV5-1	TRBJ1-2	TRBD1	many	CASSTTGQGTYGYTF	TGCGCCAGCAGCACCACCGGACAGGGCACCTATGGCTACACCTTC
TRBV7-2	TRBJ2-1	TRBD1	-	CASSPGQGAAYNEQFF	TGTGCCAGCAGCCCCGGACAGGGGGCTGCCTACAATGAGCAGTTCTTC
TRBV12-3/TRBV12-4	TRBJ2-1	TRBD2	-	CASSRLAGPFGGSYNEQFF	TGTGCCAGCAGTAGACTAGCGGGCCCATTTGGGGGCTCCTACAATGAGCAGTTCTTC
TRBV29-1	TRBJ1-2	-	few	CSVGGGRGYTF	TGCAGCGTTGGGGGCGGACGAGGCTACACCTTC
TRBV7-6	TRBJ2-7	TRBD1	many	CASSRNRDSEQYF	TGTGCCAGCAGCCGGAACCGGGACAGCGAGCAGTACTTC
TRBV20-1	TRBJ2-1	-	-	CSVGKTGALVNEQFF	TGCAGTGTTGGAAAAACGGGCGCCCTGGTGAATGAGCAGTTCTTC
TRBV5-1	TRBJ2-5	-	few	CASSPRDLETQYF	TGCGCCAGCAGCCCCCGGGACTTAGAGACCCAGTACTTC
TRBV27	TRBJ2-7	-	-	CASSFMTSGSEQYF	TGTGCCAGCAGCTTCATGACGTCAGGGTCCGAGCAGTACTTC
TRBV5-1	TRBJ1-1	TRBD1	few	CTSRSGTGMGNTEAFF	TGCACCAGCAGGTCCGGGACAGGGATGGGTAACACTGAAGCTTTCTTT
TRBV12-3/TRBV12-4	TRBJ1-2	TRBD1	many	CASTPDRGPYGYTF	TGTGCCAGCACCCCGGACAGGGGGCCCTATGGCTACACCTTC
TRBV5-5	TRBJ2-5	TRBD2	many	CASRRAGVSETQYF	TGTGCCAGCAGACGTGCGGGGGTGTCGGAGACCCAGTACTTC
TRBV5-1	TRBJ2-5	-	-	CASSLVVSVETQYF	TGCGCCAGCAGCTTGGTGGTCAGTGTAGAGACCCAGTACTTC
TRBV3-1	TRBJ2-7	-	-	CASSQLGGRVETYEQYF	TGTGCCAGCAGCCAACTGGGGGGGCGGGTCGAGACCTACGAGCAGTACTTC
TRBV29-1	TRBJ2-3	-	few	CSAANRFTDTQYF	TGCAGCGCTGCAAACAGGTTCACAGATACGCAGTATTTT
TRBV20-1	TRBJ1-2	TRBD1	once	CSARGGTGAGVYGYTF	TGCAGTGCTAGAGGTGGGACAGGGGCCGGGGTCTATGGCTACACCTTC